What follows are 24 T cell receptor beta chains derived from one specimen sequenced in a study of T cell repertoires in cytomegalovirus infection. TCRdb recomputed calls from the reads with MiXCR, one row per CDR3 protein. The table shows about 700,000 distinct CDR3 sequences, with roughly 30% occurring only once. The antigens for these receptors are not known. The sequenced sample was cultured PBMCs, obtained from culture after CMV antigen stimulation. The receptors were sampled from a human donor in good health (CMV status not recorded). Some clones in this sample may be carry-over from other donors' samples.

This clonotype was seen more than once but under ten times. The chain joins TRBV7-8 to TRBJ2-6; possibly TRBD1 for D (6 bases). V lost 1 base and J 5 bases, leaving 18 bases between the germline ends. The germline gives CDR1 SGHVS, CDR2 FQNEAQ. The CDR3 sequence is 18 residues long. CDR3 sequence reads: CASSLGYRAPSRANVLTF. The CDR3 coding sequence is TGTGCCAGCAGCTTAGGTTACAGGGCACCCTCCCGGGCCAACGTCCTGACTTTC.

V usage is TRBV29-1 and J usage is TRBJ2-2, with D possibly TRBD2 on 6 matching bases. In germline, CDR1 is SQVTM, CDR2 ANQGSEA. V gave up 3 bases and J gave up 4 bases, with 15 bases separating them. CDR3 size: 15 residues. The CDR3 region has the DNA TGCAGCGTTGAGTTGGTTAGCGGATCCACCGGGGAGCTGTTTTTT. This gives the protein CSVELVSGSTGELFF.

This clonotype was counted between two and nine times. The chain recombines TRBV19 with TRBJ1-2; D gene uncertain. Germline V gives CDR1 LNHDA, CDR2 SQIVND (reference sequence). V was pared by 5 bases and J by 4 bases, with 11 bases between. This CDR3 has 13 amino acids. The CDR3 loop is CASSPGGPYGYTF. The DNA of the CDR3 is TGTGCCAGTAGTCCGGGTGGACCCTATGGCTACACCTTC.

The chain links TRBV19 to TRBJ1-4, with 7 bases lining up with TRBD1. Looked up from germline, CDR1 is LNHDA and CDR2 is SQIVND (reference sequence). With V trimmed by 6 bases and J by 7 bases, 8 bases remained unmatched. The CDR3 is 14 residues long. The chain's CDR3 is CASSRYRDSEKLFF. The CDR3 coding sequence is TGTGCCAGTAGCCGATACAGGGACAGTGAAAAACTGTTTTTT.

The CDR3 DNA follows: TGTGCCAGCAGCAAGGTCCCGAGGGGGGAGCTGTTTTTT. Protein: CASSKVPRGELFF. The chain combines TRBV7-9 with TRBJ2-2; no reliable D call. CDR3 length equals 13 residues. Germline V CDR1 and CDR2: SEHNR, FQNEAQ (reference sequence). Trimming left V 5 bases short and J 8 bases short, with 12 bases between. Full variable domain (rest looked up from reference TRBV7-9 and TRBJ2-2): DTGVSQNPRHKITKRGQNVTFRCDPISEHNRLYWYRQTLGQGPEFLTYFQNEAQLEKSRLLSDRFSAERPKGSFSTLEIQRTEQGDSAMYLCASSKVPRGELFFGEGSRLTVL.

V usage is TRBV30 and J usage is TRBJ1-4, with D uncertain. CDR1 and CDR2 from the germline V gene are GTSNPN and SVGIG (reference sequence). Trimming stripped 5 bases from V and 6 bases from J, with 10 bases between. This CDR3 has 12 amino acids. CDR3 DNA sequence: TGTGCCTGGGAACGGAGGGATGAAAAACTGTTTTTT. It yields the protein CAWERRDEKLFF. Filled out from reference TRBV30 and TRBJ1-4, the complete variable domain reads SQTIHQWPATLVQPVGSPLSLECTVEGTSNPNLYWYRQAAGRGLQLLFYSVGIGQISSEVPQNLSASRPQDRQFILSSKKLLLSDSGFYLCAWERRDEKLFFGSGTQLSVL.

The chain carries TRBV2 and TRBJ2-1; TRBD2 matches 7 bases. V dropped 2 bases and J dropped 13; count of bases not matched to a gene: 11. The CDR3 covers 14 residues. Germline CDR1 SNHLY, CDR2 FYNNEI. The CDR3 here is CASSEFSREGQQFF. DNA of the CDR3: TGTGCCAGCAGTGAATTCAGCAGGGAGGGCCAACAGTTCTTC.

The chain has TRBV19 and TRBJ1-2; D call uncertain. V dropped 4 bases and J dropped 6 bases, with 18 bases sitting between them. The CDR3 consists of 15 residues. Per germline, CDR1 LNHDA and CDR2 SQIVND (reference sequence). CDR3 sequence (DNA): TGTGCCAGTAGTACTTACACCTTCCCGGAACATGGCTACACCTTC. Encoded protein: CASSTYTFPEHGYTF.

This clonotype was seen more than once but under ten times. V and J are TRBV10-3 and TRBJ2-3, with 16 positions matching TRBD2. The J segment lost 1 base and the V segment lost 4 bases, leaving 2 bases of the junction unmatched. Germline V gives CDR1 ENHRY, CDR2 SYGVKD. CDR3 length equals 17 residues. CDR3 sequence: CAISGGLAGGGTDTQYF. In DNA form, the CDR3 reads TGTGCCATCAGTGGGGGACTAGCGGGAGGGGGCACAGATACGCAGTATTTT.

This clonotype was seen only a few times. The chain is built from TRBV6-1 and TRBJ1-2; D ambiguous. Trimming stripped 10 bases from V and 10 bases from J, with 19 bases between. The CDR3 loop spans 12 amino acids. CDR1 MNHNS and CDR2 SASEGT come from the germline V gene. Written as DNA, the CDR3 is TGTGCCACCCGCCGGGCCCAACGGGACTACACCTTC. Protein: CATRRAQRDYTF.

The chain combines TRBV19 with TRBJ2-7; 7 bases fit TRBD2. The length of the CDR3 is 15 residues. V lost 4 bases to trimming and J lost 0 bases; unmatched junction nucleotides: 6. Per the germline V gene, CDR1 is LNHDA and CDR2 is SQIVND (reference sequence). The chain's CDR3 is CASSTAGVNSYEQYF. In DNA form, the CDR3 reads TGTGCCAGTAGTACCGCGGGGGTAAACTCCTACGAGCAGTACTTC. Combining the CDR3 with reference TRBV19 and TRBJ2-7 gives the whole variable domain DGGITQSPKYLFRKEGQNVTLSCEQNLNHDAMYWYRQDPGQGLRLIYYSQIVNDFQKGDIAEGYSVSREKKESFPLTVTSAQKNPTAFYLCASSTAGVNSYEQYFGPGTRLTVT.

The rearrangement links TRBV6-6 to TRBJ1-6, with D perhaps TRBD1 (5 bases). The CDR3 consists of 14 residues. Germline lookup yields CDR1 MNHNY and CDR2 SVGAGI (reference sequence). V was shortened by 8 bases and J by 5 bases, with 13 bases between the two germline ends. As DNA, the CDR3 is TGTGCCAGCGTCTATTGGACAAATAATTCACCCCTCCACTTT. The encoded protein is CASVYWTNNSPLHF.

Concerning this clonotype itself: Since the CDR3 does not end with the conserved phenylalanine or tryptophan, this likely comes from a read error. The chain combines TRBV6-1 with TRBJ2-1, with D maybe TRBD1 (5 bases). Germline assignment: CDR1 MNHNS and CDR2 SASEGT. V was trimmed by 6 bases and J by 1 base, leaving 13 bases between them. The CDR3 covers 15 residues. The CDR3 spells CASRFLGQSYNEQFI. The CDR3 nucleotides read TGTGCCAGCAGGTTCCTGGGGCAGTCCTACAATGAGCAGTTCATC.

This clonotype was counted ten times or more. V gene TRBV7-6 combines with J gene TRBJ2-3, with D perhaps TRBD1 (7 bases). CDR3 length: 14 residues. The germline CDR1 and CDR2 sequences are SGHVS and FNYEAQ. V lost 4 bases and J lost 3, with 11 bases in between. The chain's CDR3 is CASSSQGGTDTQYF. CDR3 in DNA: TGTGCCAGCAGCTCCCAGGGGGGTACAGATACGCAGTATTTT. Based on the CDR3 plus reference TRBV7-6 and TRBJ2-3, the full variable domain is GAGVSQSPRYKVTKRGQDVALRCDPISGHVSLYWYRQALGQGPEFLTYFNYEAQQDKSGLPNDRFSAERPEGSISTLTIQRTEQRDSAMYRCASSSQGGTDTQYFGPGTRLTVL.

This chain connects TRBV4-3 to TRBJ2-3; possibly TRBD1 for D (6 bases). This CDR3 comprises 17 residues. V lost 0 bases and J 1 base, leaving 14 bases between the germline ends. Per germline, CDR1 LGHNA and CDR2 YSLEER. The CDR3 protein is CASSQDPAAGGTDTQYF. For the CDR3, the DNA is TGCGCCAGCAGCCAAGATCCGGCGGCAGGGGGCACAGATACGCAGTATTTT.

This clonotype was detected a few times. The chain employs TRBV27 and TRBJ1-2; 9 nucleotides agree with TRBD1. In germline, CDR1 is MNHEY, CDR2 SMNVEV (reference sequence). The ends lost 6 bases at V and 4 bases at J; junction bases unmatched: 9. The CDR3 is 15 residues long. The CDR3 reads CASSLQGAVSYGYTF. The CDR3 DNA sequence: TGTGCCAGCAGCCTACAGGGGGCAGTGAGCTATGGCTACACCTTC.

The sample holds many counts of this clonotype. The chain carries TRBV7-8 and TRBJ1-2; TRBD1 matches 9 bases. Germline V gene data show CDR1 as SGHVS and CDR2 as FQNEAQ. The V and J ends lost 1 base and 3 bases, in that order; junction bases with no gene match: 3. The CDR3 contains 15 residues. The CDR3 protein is CASSLEQGADYGYTF. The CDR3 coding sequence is TGTGCCAGCAGCTTAGAACAGGGGGCAGACTATGGCTACACCTTC.

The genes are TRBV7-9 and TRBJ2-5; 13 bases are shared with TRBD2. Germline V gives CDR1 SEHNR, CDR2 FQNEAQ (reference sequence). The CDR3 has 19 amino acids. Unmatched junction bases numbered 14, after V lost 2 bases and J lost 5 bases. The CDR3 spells CASSLPDPRLAGGVETQYF. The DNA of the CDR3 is TGTGCCAGCAGCTTACCGGATCCTAGACTAGCGGGAGGCGTGGAGACCCAGTACTTC.

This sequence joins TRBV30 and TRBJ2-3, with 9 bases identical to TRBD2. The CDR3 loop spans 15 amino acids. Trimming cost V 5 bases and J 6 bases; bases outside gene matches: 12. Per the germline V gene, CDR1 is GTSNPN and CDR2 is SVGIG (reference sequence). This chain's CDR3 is CAWSAGGRLVDTQYF. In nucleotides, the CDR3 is TGTGCCTGGTCTGCGGGAGGGCGGTTGGTTGATACGCAGTATTTT.

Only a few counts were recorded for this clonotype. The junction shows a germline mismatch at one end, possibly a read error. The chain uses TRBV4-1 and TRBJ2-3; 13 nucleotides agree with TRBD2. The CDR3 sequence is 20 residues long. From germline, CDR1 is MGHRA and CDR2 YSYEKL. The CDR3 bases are TGTGCCAGCAGCCCAACACTAGCGGGGGGGCGCCCGTCTAGCACAGATACGCAGTATTTT. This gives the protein CASSPTLAGGRPSSTDTQYF.

The CDR3 region is CAAGEDQPQHF. The CDR3 DNA reads as TGTGCCGCCGGAGAAGATCAGCCCCAGCATTTT. The genes are TRBV19 and TRBJ1-5; D uncertain. Trimming removed 11 bases from V and 5 bases from J, with 10 bases in between. Germline V CDR1 and CDR2: LNHDA, SQIVND (reference sequence). The CDR3 sequence is 11 residues long.

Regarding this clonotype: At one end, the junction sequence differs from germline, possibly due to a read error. In DNA, the CDR3 is TGTGCCCGCAGCTTAGCGATAGGGACAGCCTATGGCTACACCTTC. This sequence encodes CARSLAIGTAYGYTF. The genes are TRBV7-8 and TRBJ1-2; TRBD1 matches 7 bases. Germline V CDR1 and CDR2: SGHVS, FQNEAQ. The CDR3 runs to 15 residues.

The CDR3 spells CASSLRQLNYGYTF. The CDR3 coding sequence is TGTGCCAGCAGCTTACGCCAGTTGAACTATGGCTACACCTTC. The chain is built from TRBV7-9 and TRBJ1-2, with D hard to call. This CDR3 spans 14 amino acids. Germline values: CDR1 SEHNR, CDR2 FQNEAQ (reference sequence). Trimming pared 2 bases from V and 2 bases from J, leaving 9 bases between.

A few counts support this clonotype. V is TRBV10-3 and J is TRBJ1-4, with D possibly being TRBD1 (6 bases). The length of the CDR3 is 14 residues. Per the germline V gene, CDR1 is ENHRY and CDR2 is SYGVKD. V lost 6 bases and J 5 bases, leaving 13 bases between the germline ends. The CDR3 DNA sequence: TGTGCCATCAGACCAACAAGGGGGAATGAAAAACTGTTTTTT. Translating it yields CAIRPTRGNEKLFF.